The 26 T cell receptor beta chains listed next were all sequenced from one sample in a study of blood T cells in healthy people across ages. Alongside a J-beta primer mix, a sample-barcoded 5' primer served in a second PCR lasting roughly 7 to 11 cycles. TCRdb re-called the 5' RACE reads with MiXCR, one entry per CDR3 protein. The table records 800,000 to 1,000,000 distinct CDR3 sequences, 40% to 60% of them present only once. Material for sequencing was blood. These receptors were taken from a young man in good health.

As to this clonotype: This clone may be a read error of a much larger clone one base away. This rearrangement joins TRBV11-2 to TRBJ2-7; D might be TRBD2 (6 bases). V dropped 5 bases and J dropped 3 bases, with 14 bases sitting between them. CDR1 is SGHAT, CDR2 FQNNGV, per germline. The CDR3 runs 14 residues. CDR3 DNA sequence: TGTGCCAGCAGCGTTCGACTAGATAGCTACGAGCAGTACTTC. Its translation is CASSVRLDSYEQYF. Looking up the rest from reference TRBV11-2 and TRBJ2-7 gives the full variable domain: EAGVAQSPRYKIIEKRQSVAFWCNPISGHATLYWYQQILGQGPKLLIQFQNNGVVDDSQLPKDRFSAERLKGVDSTLKIQPAKLEDSAVYLCASSVRLDSYEQYFGPGTRLTVT.

V usage is TRBV12-3 or TRBV12-4 and J usage is TRBJ2-5, with TRBD2 matching 8 bases. This CDR3 spans 15 amino acids. The V segment lost 4 bases and the J segment 2 bases; nucleotides outside the gene matches: 6. CDR3 DNA: TGTGCCAGCAGTTACCGGGGGGGAGGGCAAGAGACCCAGTACTTC. Amino acid sequence: CASSYRGGGQETQYF.

Details on this clonotype: A much larger clonotype is one base distant, so this may be a read error. In nucleotides, the CDR3 is TGCAGTGCTAGGGCCACAACAGGGAATGAGCAGTTCTTC. Residues: CSARATTGNEQFF. The V and J genes are TRBV20-1 and TRBJ2-1; a possible D gene is TRBD1 (6 bases). The germline V gene encodes CDR1 DFQATT and CDR2 SNEGSKA (reference sequence). Trimming removed 3 bases from V and 7 bases from J, with 13 bases in between. The CDR3 loop spans 13 amino acids.

The J gene is TRBJ1-2, the V gene TRBV28, with D unresolved. Trimming left V 1 base short and J 4 bases short, with 10 bases between. The CDR3 consists of 14 residues. Per the germline V gene, CDR1 is MDHEN and CDR2 is SYDVKM. This CDR3 is CASSLFRASYGYTF. CDR3 DNA sequence: TGTGCCAGCAGTTTATTTCGGGCCTCCTATGGCTACACCTTC.

In its sample, this clonotype was seen a few times. This rearrangement joins TRBV6-4 to TRBJ2-1, with D uncertain. V lost 2 bases to trimming and J lost 5 bases, with 7 bases between them. The germline V gene has CDR1 MRHNA and CDR2 SNTAGT. The CDR3 has 13 amino acids. The CDR3 bases are TGTGCCAGCAGTGACAAAGGGCACAATGAGCAGTTCTTC. This encodes CASSDKGHNEQFF.

This clonotype was detected ten times or more. The rearrangement uses TRBV9 and TRBJ2-3, with 13 bases matching TRBD2. V dropped 5 bases and J dropped 1; count of bases not matched to a gene: 4. Germline values: CDR1 SGDLS, CDR2 YYNGEE. The CDR3 has 16 residues. CDR3 in DNA: TGTGCCAGCAGTCCCGGGACTAGCGGGGGCACAGATACGCAGTATTTT. It translates to CASSPGTSGGTDTQYF.

The chain joins TRBV7-2 to TRBJ2-5; TRBD2 matches at 7 bases. The CDR3 totals 15 residues. V trimming: 5 bases; J trimming: 4 bases; junction bases outside the gene matches: 10. CDR1 is SGHTA and CDR2 is FQGNSA in the germline V gene. Here the CDR3 reads CASSLQAGVRETQYF. In DNA, the CDR3 is TGTGCCAGCAGCCTACAGGCGGGGGTCCGAGAGACCCAGTACTTC.

This rearrangement joins TRBV18 to TRBJ2-5; D call uncertain. Germline-derived CDR1 and CDR2 are KGHSH and LQKENI. Trimming stripped 3 bases from V and 1 base from J, with 6 bases between. The CDR3 has 13 residues. CDR3 loop: CASSPWSQETQYF. The CDR3 DNA reads as TGTGCCAGCTCACCCTGGAGCCAAGAGACCCAGTACTTC.

In this sample, this clonotype turned up a few times. The V gene is TRBV9, the J gene TRBJ2-1; a possible D gene is TRBD2 (5 bases). This CDR3 has 15 residues. Germline values: CDR1 SGDLS, CDR2 YYNGEE. V gave up 0 bases and J gave up 2 bases, with 9 bases separating them. The DNA for the CDR3 is TGTGCCAGCAGCGTAGATCCGGGAACCTACAATGAGCAGTTCTTC. Translated, it gives CASSVDPGTYNEQFF. Drawing the rest from reference TRBV9 and TRBJ2-1, the complete variable domain is DSGVTQTPKHLITATGQRVTLRCSPRSGDLSVYWYQQSLDQGLQFLIQYYNGEERAKGNILERFSAQQFPDLHSELNLSSLELGDSALYFCASSVDPGTYNEQFFGPGTRLTVL.

With respect to this clonotype: A much larger clone lies one base from this, so it may be a read error. This CDR3 is CASSLSPARTSGETQYF. DNA for the CDR3: TGTGCCAGCAGTTTATCCCCCGCTCGTACCTCGGGAGAGACCCAGTACTTC. The J gene is TRBJ2-5, the V gene TRBV27; no clear D gene. The germline CDR1 and CDR2 sequences are MNHEY and SMNVEV (reference sequence). V was pared by 0 bases and J by 4 bases, with 18 bases between. The CDR3 spans 17 residues.

This clonotype was recorded a few times. The V and J genes are TRBV11-1 and TRBJ2-7; TRBD1 aligns across 10 bases. Germline V gives CDR1 SGHAT, CDR2 FQDESV (reference sequence). The trim removed 5 bases at V and 3 bases at J, leaving 13 bases unmatched. This CDR3 spans 17 amino acids. The CDR3 bases are TGTGCCAGCAGCACAATTACTGACAGGGGGCGTTACTACGAGCAGTACTTC. Translated, it gives CASSTITDRGRYYEQYF.

This clonotype was observed once. The rearrangement joins TRBV6-2 or TRBV6-3 to TRBJ2-7; tentatively, D is TRBD1 or TRBD2 (5 bases each). Trimming shortened V by 0 bases and J by 0 bases, and 12 bases separated the two germline ends. CDR3 length equals 16 residues. Germline CDR1 and CDR2: MNHEY and SVGEGT. The CDR3 coding sequence is TGTGCCAGCAGTTACTCGGGGACGCAACCCTCCTACGAGCAGTACTTC. Protein sequence: CASSYSGTQPSYEQYF.

The chain recombines TRBV10-3 with TRBJ1-1, with 7 bases lining up with TRBD1. Germline CDR1 is ENHRY and CDR2 is SYGVKD. V dropped 10 bases and J dropped 1; count of bases not matched to a gene: 9. This CDR3 is 14 amino acids long. The CDR3 nucleotides are TGTGCCACCAGGGACAGCCAGACGAACACTGAAGCTTTCTTT. This translates into CATRDSQTNTEAFF.

This clonotype was seen a few times. The gene calls are TRBV29-1 and TRBJ1-1; D uncertain. Germline V lookup: CDR1 SQVTM, CDR2 ANQGSEA. The CDR3 consists of 13 residues. Trimming left V 7 bases short and J 0 bases short, with 12 bases between. CDR3 amino acids: CSGGGHMNTEAFF. DNA for the CDR3: TGCAGCGGGGGAGGCCACATGAACACTGAAGCTTTCTTT.

The chain combines TRBV7-9 with TRBJ1-2, with D maybe TRBD1 (5 bases). Germline lookup yields CDR1 SEHNR and CDR2 FQNEAQ (reference sequence). The CDR3 totals 14 residues. Trimming shortened V by 5 bases and J by 6 bases, and 16 bases separated the two germline ends. Here the CDR3 reads CASSQLVRENGYTF. The CDR3, as DNA: TGTGCCAGCAGCCAACTGGTCAGGGAAAATGGCTACACCTTC.

This sequence joins TRBV27 and TRBJ2-7; D remains unclear. Germline values: CDR1 MNHEY, CDR2 SMNVEV (reference sequence). The CDR3 is 15 residues long. Trimming stripped 1 base from V and 3 bases from J, with 13 bases between. The CDR3 sequence: CASSLFWGGHYEQYF. CDR3 DNA sequence: TGTGCCAGCAGTTTATTTTGGGGTGGTCACTACGAGCAGTACTTC.

This clonotype turned up a few times. For the CDR3, the DNA is TGTGCCAGCAGCTTAAATCTAGATCAGCCCCAGCATTTT. Amino acids: CASSLNLDQPQHF. The chain uses TRBV7-3 and TRBJ1-5; D unclear. V lost 1 base to trimming and J lost 5 bases, with 6 bases between them. Germline V gene lookup returns CDR1 SGHTA and CDR2 FQGTGA. This CDR3 is 13 amino acids long.

The chain has TRBV6-2 or TRBV6-3 and TRBJ2-5, with 11 bases lining up with TRBD1. CDR1 and CDR2 from the germline V gene are MNHEY and SVGEGT. J gave up 11 bases and V 6 bases, and 8 bases lay outside the gene matches. This CDR3 has 13 amino acids. In nucleotides, the CDR3 is TGTGCCAGCAGCCTGGGACAGGGGGTCAAGCAGTACTTC. This translates into CASSLGQGVKQYF.

This clonotype was seen repeatedly, ten times or more. This rearrangement joins TRBV5-1 to TRBJ2-1; TRBD2 matches 7 bases. Germline CDR1 is SGHRS and CDR2 is YFSETQ. The CDR3 covers 12 residues. Germline trimming cut 4 bases from V and 7 bases from J; bases unmatched to any gene: 2. The CDR3 sequence is CASSGEGNEQFF. CDR3 sequence (DNA): TGCGCCAGCAGCGGGGAGGGGAATGAGCAGTTCTTC.

This clonotype was observed a handful of times. The chain uses TRBV12-3 or TRBV12-4 and TRBJ1-5, with TRBD1 as a possible D gene (6 bases). CDR3 length: 15 residues. V lost 0 bases to trimming and J lost 4 bases, with 10 bases between them. CDR3 protein: CASSLARGKNQPQHF. The DNA of the CDR3 is TGTGCCAGCAGTTTAGCCAGGGGTAAGAATCAGCCCCAGCATTTT.

This chain links TRBV27 with TRBJ2-7; D unresolved. The CDR3 has 13 amino acids. The germline V and J ends were trimmed by 3 bases and 5 bases, with 11 bases remaining between them. The germline V gene encodes CDR1 MNHEY and CDR2 SMNVEV (reference sequence). The CDR3 nucleotides read TGTGCCAGCAGTTTCCCGGGTTTCGACGAGCAGTACTTC. Amino acid sequence: CASSFPGFDEQYF.

The chain carries TRBV29-1 and TRBJ1-1, with no clear D. V lost 7 bases and J lost 3, with 15 bases in between. Germline CDR1 is SQVTM and CDR2 is ANQGSEA. The CDR3 is 13 residues long. The CDR3 bases are TGCAGCGGTACCCCAATTGGTTACACTGAAGCTTTCTTT. It specifies CSGTPIGYTEAFF.

The chain joins TRBV29-1 to TRBJ2-3, with D possibly matching TRBD2 (7 bases). The CDR3 totals 11 residues. Germline loops: CDR1 SQVTM, CDR2 ANQGSEA. The V gene lost 8 bases and the J gene lost 4 bases, with 10 bases spanning the gap. CDR3 in DNA: TGCAGCACAGGGAGGGCAGATACGCAGTATTTT. As protein: CSTGRADTQYF.

The V call is TRBV5-5, the J call TRBJ2-2; 7 positions match TRBD2. CDR1 and CDR2 from the germline V gene are SGHKS and YYEKEE (reference sequence). The V and J ends lost 5 bases and 2 bases, in that order; junction bases with no gene match: 6. The CDR3 extends over 15 amino acids. The CDR3 DNA reads TGTGCCAGCAGGCAGACTAGCCCTAACACCGGGGAGCTGTTTTTT. Translation: CASRQTSPNTGELFF.

This clonotype was counted only a few times. The V gene is TRBV12-3 or TRBV12-4, the J gene TRBJ2-1; no definite D call. The CDR3 consists of 13 residues. The V end was cut by 2 bases, the J end by 7 bases, with 9 bases between. The CDR3, as DNA: TGTGCCAGCAGTTTAAATTTGGGGAATGAGCAGTTCTTC. Encoded protein: CASSLNLGNEQFF.

This clonotype has only one observation. The gene calls are TRBV9 and TRBJ1-4, with D hard to call. The ends were cut back, 2 bases at V and 5 bases at J, with 7 bases in the middle. From germline, CDR1 is SGDLS and CDR2 YYNGEE. CDR3 length equals 13 residues. This CDR3 is CASSVSPNEKLFF. CDR3 bases: TGTGCCAGCAGCGTGAGCCCGAATGAAAAACTGTTTTTT.